A single sample gave rise to the 15 T cell receptor beta chains below, sequenced in a study of T cell repertoires in cytomegalovirus infection. TCRdb reanalysed the reads using MiXCR and keeps one entry per CDR3 protein. This table holds 750,000 to 950,000 distinct CDR3 sequences, roughly 29% found once. These receptors' antigens are unknown. The sequences come from cultured CD8+ T cells from PBMCs, collected from culture after CMV antigen stimulation. The receptor source for this set is a human donor in good health (CMV status not recorded). Some clones in this sample may be carry-over from other donors' samples.

The chain joins TRBV7-2 to TRBJ2-3, with 11 bases that match TRBD1. The trim removed 3 bases at V and 1 base at J, leaving 9 bases unmatched. CDR3 length: 18 residues. Germline V CDR1 and CDR2: SGHTA, FQGNSA. The CDR3, as DNA: TGTGCCAGCAGCTTGAGGACAGGGGGCTTATTAGGCACAGATACGCAGTATTTT. Amino acid sequence: CASSLRTGGLLGTDTQYF.

The rearrangement joins TRBV24-1 to TRBJ1-6, with TRBD1 identical over 10 bases. The junction had 6 bases not matched to a gene; V was cut back by 3 bases and J by 8 bases. The germline V gene has CDR1 KGHDR and CDR2 SFDVKD. The CDR3 runs 16 residues. This CDR3 is CATSDLYGTGDSPLHF. In DNA form, the CDR3 reads TGTGCCACCAGTGATCTATACGGGACAGGGGATTCACCCCTCCACTTT.

CDR3 nucleotide sequence: TGTGCCAGCAGTGCCAGGGAGGCCTACGAGCAGTACTTC. This translates into CASSAREAYEQYF. The gene calls are TRBV6-1 and TRBJ2-7; the D gene is possibly TRBD2 (6 bases). Trimming removed 4 bases at V and 2 bases at J, with 9 bases between. The CDR3 is made up of 13 amino acids. Germline V lookup: CDR1 MNHNS, CDR2 SASEGT.

This clonotype was picked up a small number of times. The gene calls are TRBV10-2 and TRBJ2-7; TRBD2 might be the D (6 bases). Trimming left V 2 bases short and J 1 base short, with 12 bases between. Germline V gene lookup returns CDR1 WSHSY and CDR2 SAAADI. This CDR3 has 15 residues. The chain's CDR3 is CASSEGGFGSYEQYF. The CDR3 bases are TGCGCCAGCAGTGAGGGAGGGTTTGGATCCTACGAGCAGTACTTC.

This clonotype was seen at least ten times. The chain is built from TRBV27 and TRBJ2-1; 7 bases match TRBD2. The CDR3 length is 16 residues. The germline gives CDR1 MNHEY, CDR2 SMNVEV (reference sequence). The V and J ends lost 7 bases and 4 bases, in that order; junction bases with no gene match: 13. DNA of the CDR3: TGTGCCAGCACCGCCCGGGGGGATATTTGGTACAATGAGCAGTTCTTC. Translating gives CASTARGDIWYNEQFF.

The chain combines TRBV7-9 with TRBJ2-5; tentatively, D is TRBD1 (5 bases). The germline gives CDR1 SEHNR, CDR2 FQNEAQ (reference sequence). The V end lost 5 bases, the J end lost 1 base, and 20 bases lay between the germline ends. This CDR3 contains 17 residues. CDR3 in amino acids: CASSLPGRGAPQETQYF. In nucleotides, the CDR3 is TGTGCCAGCAGCCTACCAGGACGTGGGGCTCCCCAAGAGACCCAGTACTTC.

This clonotype was counted ten times or more. The chain carries TRBV7-2 and TRBJ1-5; D possibly corresponds to TRBD1 (5 bases). V was clipped by 1 base and J by 7 bases, with 11 bases between them. This CDR3 is 14 amino acids long. Germline CDR1 reads SGHTA; CDR2 reads FQGNSA. The chain's CDR3 is CASSLVTARQPQHF. The DNA for the CDR3 is TGTGCCAGCAGCTTAGTGACAGCTCGGCAGCCCCAGCATTTT.

The chain uses TRBV10-3 and TRBJ2-1; TRBD1 aligns across 7 bases. V lost 2 bases and J lost 2; bases outside the gene matches: 3. Germline CDR1 and CDR2: ENHRY and SYGVKD. The CDR3 has 15 residues. Here the CDR3 DNA reads TGTGCCATCAGTGAGACAGGGGAACCCTACAATGAGCAGTTCTTC. Translated, it gives CAISETGEPYNEQFF.

This clonotype was recorded a few times. V usage is TRBV11-2 and J usage is TRBJ2-1; D not certain. V gave up 9 bases and J gave up 2 bases, with 8 bases separating them. This CDR3 comprises 12 residues. CDR1 is SGHAT and CDR2 is FQNNGV in the germline V gene. DNA for the CDR3: TGTGCCAGTACACGTACCTACAATGAGCAGTTCTTC. It specifies CASTRTYNEQFF. The whole variable domain, filled in from reference TRBV11-2 and TRBJ2-1, reads EAGVAQSPRYKIIEKRQSVAFWCNPISGHATLYWYQQILGQGPKLLIQFQNNGVVDDSQLPKDRFSAERLKGVDSTLKIQPAKLEDSAVYLCASTRTYNEQFFGPGTRLTVL.

The gene calls are TRBV5-4 and TRBJ2-3; no clear D gene. Germline V gives CDR1 SGHNT, CDR2 YYREEE (reference sequence). This CDR3 region has 12 residues. V dropped 10 bases and J dropped 2 bases, with 11 bases sitting between them. The CDR3 loop is CAGGRNTDTQYF. The CDR3 bases are TGTGCCGGCGGACGGAACACAGATACGCAGTATTTT.

The genes are TRBV10-3 and TRBJ1-1, with a possible D match to TRBD1 (5 bases). The ends were cut back, 2 bases at V and 1 base at J, with 14 bases in the middle. Germline values: CDR1 ENHRY, CDR2 SYGVKD. CDR3 size: 16 residues. The CDR3 is CAISEEGARSNTEAFF. The CDR3 DNA reads TGTGCCATCAGTGAGGAAGGGGCGCGCTCGAACACTGAAGCTTTCTTT.

In this sample, this clonotype turned up a few times. This sequence joins TRBV4-1 and TRBJ1-1; the match to TRBD1 covers 7 bases. V trimming: 0 bases; J trimming: 10 bases; junction bases outside the gene matches: 8. From germline, CDR1 is MGHRA and CDR2 YSYEKL. CDR3 length equals 14 residues. The CDR3 bases are TGCGCCAGCAGCCAAGATCGGAGGGGGCTGGGAGCTTTCTTT. It translates to CASSQDRRGLGAFF.

The V gene is TRBV6-4, the J gene TRBJ1-5, with 8 bases lining up with TRBD1. CDR3 size: 15 residues. V gave up 6 bases and J gave up 6 bases; unmatched junction bases: 10. CDR1 and CDR2 (germline): MRHNA, SNTAGT. The CDR3 DNA reads as TGTGCCAGCAGAACACTCCAGGGGGCTGGTCAGCCCCAGCATTTT. This translates into CASRTLQGAGQPQHF.

Only a few counts were recorded for this clonotype. This chain connects TRBV6-6 to TRBJ1-1; D is unresolved. Germline V gives CDR1 MNHNY, CDR2 SVGAGI (reference sequence). The CDR3 has 13 amino acids. Trimming removed 11 bases at V and 6 bases at J, with 19 bases between. The CDR3 region is CAGLPGVLAEAFF. In nucleotides, the CDR3 is TGTGCCGGCTTACCCGGGGTTCTGGCTGAAGCTTTCTTT.

The chain recombines TRBV20-1 with TRBJ1-2; D gene unclear. Germline V lookup: CDR1 DFQATT, CDR2 SNEGSKA (reference sequence). V gave up 0 bases and J gave up 0 bases, with 11 bases separating them. The CDR3 is 15 residues long. The CDR3 loop is CSARDYLRTNYGYTF. The CDR3 bases are TGCAGTGCTAGAGATTATTTGCGAACTAACTATGGCTACACCTTC.